This entry describes one T cell receptor beta chain. The record originates from a study of blood T cell repertoires in COVID-19. Study context: The cDNA or gDNA used as material had been derived from T cells, B-cell-depleted T cells, or PBMCs.

Data came from immunoSEQ multiplex PCR; TCRdb stores just in-frame clones and leaves some out. The sample contains under 450,000 clones, approximately 91% of which appear only once. The CDR3 length is 13 residues. The germline V gene has CDR1 SGHKS and CDR2 YYEKEE (reference sequence). V gave up 4 bases and J gave up 3 bases, with 8 bases separating them. In terms of age and location, participants ranged from roughly 18 to 90 years and lived in approximately 26 US areas. Assignment of participants to cohorts was predicated upon participant-reported clinical history. A case of COVID-19 had been met by exposed participants within 2 weeks before study entry.

The sample comprised PBMCs or T cells enriched from blood (not recorded which). This receptor was obtained from a woman between 40 and 55 years old who had been exposed to COVID-19. The rearrangement uses TRBV5-5 and TRBJ1-3; D unclear. The CDR3 protein is CASSRTGGNTIYF. The CDR3 coding sequence is TGTGCCAGCAGCCGAACTGGTGGAAACACCATATATTTT.